One and the same sample provided the 8 T cell receptor beta chains below, sequenced in a study of T cells in Graves' hyperthyroidism and ophthalmopathy. Regions amplified from RNA transcripts were the TCR beta CDR3 regions. First-round RT-PCR targeting the TCR CDR3 was performed with the HTBI primer set. TCRdb reprocessed the multiplex PCR reads via MiXCR and lists one record per CDR3 protein. The sample contains 300,000 to 400,000 distinct CDR3 sequences, over 15% of which appear only once. The sequencing input was blood. The source of these receptors is a woman aged 45 to 65 with Graves' hyperthyroidism.

The rearrangement links TRBV9 to TRBJ2-5, with 13 bases lining up with TRBD2. Germline loops: CDR1 SGDLS, CDR2 YYNGEE. The V and J ends lost 3 bases and 14 bases, in that order; junction bases with no gene match: 7. This CDR3 contains 13 residues. CDR3 amino acids: CASSAETSGRLYF. DNA of the CDR3: TGTGCCAGCAGCGCTGAGACTAGCGGGAGGCTCTACTTC.

A note on this clonotype: A much larger clone lies one base from this, so it may be a read error. The gene calls are TRBV30 and TRBJ1-3, with TRBD1 as a possible D gene (5 bases). Germline V gene sequence: CDR1 GTSNPN, CDR2 SVGIG (reference sequence). V was clipped by 7 bases and J by 7 bases, with 20 bases between them. This CDR3 has 14 amino acids. For the CDR3, the DNA is TGTGCCTCCCCGGGACGAATTCCTCCTAACACCATATATTTT. It yields the protein CASPGRIPPNTIYF.

This clonotype was seen repeatedly, ten times or more. V usage is TRBV6-6 and J usage is TRBJ2-3; D not certain. The V end was cut by 0 bases, the J end by 0 bases, with 10 bases between. This CDR3 has 16 residues. Germline CDR1 MNHNY, CDR2 SVGAGI (reference sequence). This CDR3 reads CASSYSSRSSTDTQYF. The CDR3 region has the DNA TGTGCCAGCAGTTACTCGAGCAGGTCCAGCACAGATACGCAGTATTTT.

This clonotype was counted between two and nine times. The chain carries TRBV18 and TRBJ1-3; TRBD1 might be the D (6 bases). CDR1 KGHSH and CDR2 LQKENI come from the germline V gene. V was shortened by 3 bases and J by 0 bases, with 15 bases between the two germline ends. The CDR3 is 17 amino acids. The CDR3 loop reads CASSPRGPSSSGNTIYF. CDR3 coding DNA: TGTGCCAGCTCACCGCGGGGGCCCTCCAGCTCTGGAAACACCATATATTTT. Together with reference TRBV18 and TRBJ1-3, the CDR3 gives the full variable domain: NAGVMQNPRHLVRRRGQEARLRCSPMKGHSHVYWYRQLPEEGLKFMVYLQKENIIDESGMPKERFSAEFPKEGPSILRIQQVVRGDSAAYFCASSPRGPSSSGNTIYFGEGSWLTVV.

The V call is TRBV6-1, the J call TRBJ1-3; D is unclear. The CDR3 loop spans 10 amino acids. Deletions cut 8 bases from V and 4 bases from J, with 3 bases between. CDR1 and CDR2 (germline): MNHNS, SASEGT. CDR3 DNA sequence: TGTGCCAGCCACGGAAACACCATATATTTT. Translating it yields CASHGNTIYF.

This clonotype has a handful of counts. The rearrangement links TRBV2 to TRBJ1-1; weak D call: TRBD1 (5 bases). CDR3 size: 13 residues. Looked up from germline, CDR1 is SNHLY and CDR2 is FYNNEI. Trimming left V 0 bases short and J 4 bases short, with 6 bases between. The CDR3 DNA follows: TGTGCCAGCAGTGAAGCGGGGACCACTGAAGCTTTCTTT. This gives the protein CASSEAGTTEAFF.

The rearrangement joins TRBV6-1 to TRBJ1-2; possible D gene TRBD1, 5 bases. V lost 2 bases and J 1 base, leaving 11 bases between the germline ends. This CDR3 region has 15 residues. Germline V gene sequence: CDR1 MNHNS, CDR2 SASEGT. CDR3 bases: TGTGCCAGCAGTGAAAGATGGGGGGGTAACTATGGCTACACCTTC. The encoded protein is CASSERWGGNYGYTF.

The chain has TRBV6-5 and TRBJ1-2, with D tentatively TRBD1 (6 bases). The germline V and J ends were trimmed by 2 bases and 2 bases, with 24 bases remaining between them. In germline, CDR1 is MNHEY, CDR2 SVGAGI. There are 19 residues in the CDR3. The CDR3, as DNA: TGTGCCAGCAGTTACGCCGGGACAAAAGAATCCCTACTCAACTATGGCTACACCTTC. Protein: CASSYAGTKESLLNYGYTF.